The present T cell receptor beta chain was sequenced within a study of shared clonotypes between healthy human individuals. Germline loops: CDR1 SGDLS, CDR2 YYNGEE. V trimming: 0 bases; J trimming: 7 bases; junction bases outside the gene matches: 14. This CDR3 is built from 17 residues. The donor cohort consisted entirely of Caucasian adults residing in Nashville, Tennessee. Worth noting for this clone: Its matching antigen is unknown.

Broader study findings: Large depth notwithstanding, sorted-subset sequencing proved incomplete by rarefaction.

Deep was the level at which the assay was run. As handled by the study authors: Filtering differed since immunoSEQ provided only junctions, with no quality scores. Here immunoSEQ multiplex PCR was the method, and the copy in TCRdb shows in-frame clones only, minus some. That table is the source of V, J and clone size, and D and trimming were worked out from the DNA. The table includes roughly 2.2 million clones, over 90% detected once. V is TRBV9 and J is TRBJ2-7, with TRBD2 matching 9 bases. This clonotype was obtained from a young man in good health. Some clones in this sample may be carry-over from other donors' samples. The specimen was naive CD4+ T cells from PBMCs. The subset is: CD45RA+ positively selected. CDR3 amino acids: CASSVDALAGSTREQYF. The CDR3 DNA follows: TGTGCCAGCAGCGTAGATGCTCTAGCGGGATCCACACGAGAGCAGTACTTC.